A single sample is the source of the 7 T cell receptor beta chains below, sequenced in a study of blood T cell repertoires in COVID-19. Assay: immunoSEQ multiplex PCR; the TCRdb copy retains only in-frame clones and omits some. This sample has 160,000 or so clones, with roughly four fifths found just once. The sample consisted of peripheral blood. These receptors came from a man in his 70s who had recovered from COVID-19.

A remark on this clone: One end of the junction fails to match germline, which may point to a read error. This chain connects TRBV13 to TRBJ1-4; a possible D gene is TRBD1 (5 bases). The germline gives CDR1 PRHDT, CDR2 FYEKMQ (reference sequence). The CDR3 totals 16 residues. CDR3 coding DNA: TGTGTCAGCAGCTTAGATCGGGGGACCGGCCACGAAAAACTGTTTTTT. Translated: CVSSLDRGTGHEKLFF.

The CDR3 nucleotides read TGTGCCTGGAGCGGACTGACTGTAAACAATGAGCAGTTCTTC. Translation gives CAWSGLTVNNEQFF. The rearrangement joins TRBV30 to TRBJ2-1, with D possibly being TRBD2 (5 bases). Trimming shortened V by 3 bases and J by 5 bases, and 14 bases separated the two germline ends. CDR3 size: 14 residues. CDR1 and CDR2 (germline): GTSNPN, SVGIG (reference sequence).

This chain uses TRBV19 with TRBJ2-7; 8 bases are shared with TRBD1. Unmatched junction bases numbered 4, after V lost 5 bases and J lost 1 base. The length of the CDR3 is 14 residues. Germline V gives CDR1 LNHDA, CDR2 SQIVND (reference sequence). DNA for the CDR3: TGTGCCAGTAGTGGACAGGGAGAATCCTACGAGCAGTACTTC. It encodes CASSGQGESYEQYF.

This rearrangement joins TRBV3-1 (or the pseudogene TRBV3-2) to TRBJ2-2; D is uncertain. CDR3 size: 13 residues. From germline, CDR1 is LGHDT and CDR2 YNNKEL (reference sequence). V shed 3 bases and J shed 6 bases, with 8 bases lying between them. The CDR3, as DNA: TGTGCCAGCAGCCACGCGTCCGCCGGGGAGCTGTTTTTT. Protein sequence: CASSHASAGELFF.

This chain connects TRBV18 to TRBJ2-3; 9 bases agree with TRBD2. This CDR3 is 16 amino acids long. Germline CDR1 and CDR2: KGHSH and LQKENI. The trim removed 3 bases at V and 3 bases at J, leaving 7 bases unmatched. CDR3 nucleotide sequence: TGTGCCAGCTCACCGTCCGCGGGAGGGGGTACAGATACGCAGTATTTT. Its protein product is CASSPSAGGGTDTQYF.

The chain is built from TRBV5-1 and TRBJ2-1, with 11 bases aligning to TRBD1. The CDR3 runs to 15 residues. Per the germline V gene, CDR1 is SGHRS and CDR2 is YFSETQ. V lost 4 bases and J lost 3; bases outside the gene matches: 3. This CDR3 reads CASSAGQGVYNEQFF. The DNA for the CDR3 is TGCGCCAGCAGCGCGGGACAGGGGGTCTACAATGAGCAGTTCTTC.

This rearrangement joins TRBV7-2 to TRBJ1-2; D remains ambiguous. Per the germline V gene, CDR1 is SGHTA and CDR2 is FQGNSA. V dropped 3 bases and J dropped 3 bases, with 8 bases sitting between them. The CDR3 spans 13 residues. The CDR3 spells CASSFEVHYGYTF. The CDR3, as DNA: TGTGCCAGCAGCTTTGAGGTTCACTATGGCTACACCTTC.